This T cell receptor (beta chain) is drawn from a study of blood T cell repertoires in COVID-19. Looking at the study overall: In each case, the material was cDNA or gDNA derived from T cells, B-cell-depleted T cells, or PBMCs.

Sequenced by immunoSEQ multiplex PCR; TCRdb stores in-frame clones only, minus some. The profile covers some 220,000 clones, with 80% appearing a single time and over 7% taken by the ten largest. V lost 6 bases and J 5 bases, leaving 19 bases between the germline ends. This CDR3 has 16 amino acids. From germline, CDR1 is KGHSH and CDR2 LQKENI. The specimen was peripheral blood. V usage is TRBV18 and J usage is TRBJ2-2; D gene ambiguous. This receptor was obtained from a woman between 65 and 79 years old with acute or convalescent COVID-19. The CDR3 loop reads CASSPLISGDTGELFF. The CDR3 coding sequence is TGTGCCAGCTCGCCCCTCATATCAGGTGATACCGGGGAGCTGTTTTTT.